These T cell receptor beta chains were read from a single sample in a study of blood T cell repertoires in COVID-19. This table comes from immunoSEQ multiplex PCR, and its TCRdb copy is limited to in-frame clones, with some not included. Of fewer than 250,000 clones listed, about 86% were seen once; the top ten hold approximately 25%. The sequenced sample consisted of PBMCs or T cells enriched from blood (not recorded which). These receptors all come from a woman aged 40-49 years in a cohort exposed to, infected with or recovered from COVID-19 (not recorded which). Both conserved end residues are part of each CDR3. D genes are given only for firm matches.

TRBV12-5	TRBD2	CASGLPSGPTDTQYF
TRBV13	-	CASSSRLEGGELFF
TRBV12-3/TRBV12-4	-	CASSPRTYEQYF
TRBV12-5	-	CASGLTGIGVYNEQFF
TRBV3-1/TRBV3-2	-	CASSPRTVQRTEAFF
TRBV29-1	TRBD1	CSVQGDSYEQYF
TRBV18	TRBD1	CASSPGPKDREAFF
TRBV5-5	TRBD2	CASSSRASGPDTQYF
TRBV12-3/TRBV12-4	TRBD2	CASRPGGDEQFF
TRBV11-3	TRBD1	CASSNSGTGGEVYGYTF
TRBV5-5	-	CASSLVVGGYEQYF
TRBV14	-	CASSQDLTYPYEQYF
TRBV5-1	TRBD1	CASSLADRKNTEAFF
TRBV7-9	TRBD1	CASSATDRAQDF
TRBV27	TRBD1	CASSSGGPPLHF
TRBV2	-	CASSDTAGGDNSPLHF
TRBV30	TRBD2	CAWSRTSGSAPINEQFF
TRBV27	-	CASSPSLGSVWTGELFF
TRBV24-1	TRBD1	CATSDNRGIEDTQYF
TRBV6-5	-	CASTGLTLGGTEAFF
TRBV18	-	CASSPEQLF
TRBV28	-	CASRNSGTPVTEAFF
TRBV7-2	-	CASSYRDVDEQFF
TRBV11-2	TRBD1	CASSLSQGGIHGYTF
TRBV3-1/TRBV3-2	-	CASSTGTRFSQETQYF
TRBV7-7	-	CASSLSSGTEAFF
TRBV7-2	-	CASSISQIMNTEAFF
TRBV5-4	-	CASSLTAGDYGYTF
TRBV5-4	TRBD1	CASSRGDRGSLQYF
TRBV27	-	CASSLSALGRGGGYTF
TRBV5-1	-	CASSLKVAEGTDTQYF
TRBV2	TRBD1	CASSARGSFGNTIYF
TRBV2	TRBD1	CASSTGTGWREKLFF
TRBV10-1	TRBD1	CASSVGQGYEQYF
TRBV30	-	CAWSVGGLGTGELFF
TRBV28	-	CASSLPGEVDTEAFF
TRBV20-1	-	CSASRTVNEKLFF
TRBV4-3	TRBD1	CASSPGQGSTEAFF
TRBV11-2	-	CASSSAGLTEAFF
TRBV10-2	-	CATTVEGLRGTQYF
TRBV18	TRBD2	CASSPRLWRGDTYEQYF
TRBV13	-	CASSLGARVTGELFF
TRBV5-1	TRBD2	CASSSGTSGGPTDTQYF
TRBV19	-	CASSIVGGEHGYTF
TRBV28	-	CASSLSGDEKLFF
TRBV21-1	-	CASSSRLATYEQYF
TRBV7-8	-	CVTVRGEQFF
TRBV10-3	TRBD1	CAIGTGNTEAFF
TRBV7-9	-	CASSLARGEQYF
TRBV6-5	TRBD2	CASSIGTRRTDTQYF
TRBV12-3/TRBV12-4	-	CATLQGEDGYTF
TRBV24-1	TRBD1	CATSDPDRGAYEQYF
TRBV19	TRBD2	CASSTTGTSGLVYNEQFF